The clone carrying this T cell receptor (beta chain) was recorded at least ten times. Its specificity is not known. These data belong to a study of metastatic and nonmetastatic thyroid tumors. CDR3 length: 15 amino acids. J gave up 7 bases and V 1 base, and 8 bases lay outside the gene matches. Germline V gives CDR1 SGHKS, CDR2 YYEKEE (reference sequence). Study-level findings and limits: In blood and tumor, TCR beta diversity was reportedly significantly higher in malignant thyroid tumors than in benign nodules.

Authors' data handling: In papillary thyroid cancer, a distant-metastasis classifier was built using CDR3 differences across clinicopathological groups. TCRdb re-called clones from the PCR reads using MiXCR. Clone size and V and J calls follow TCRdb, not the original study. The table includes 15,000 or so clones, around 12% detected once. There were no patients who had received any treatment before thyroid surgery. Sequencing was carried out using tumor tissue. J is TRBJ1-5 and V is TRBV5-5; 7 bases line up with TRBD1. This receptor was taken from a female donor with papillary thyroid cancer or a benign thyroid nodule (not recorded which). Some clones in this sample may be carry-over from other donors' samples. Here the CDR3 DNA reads TGTGCCAGCAGCTTGTACTTCCAGGGGGACCAGCCCCAGCATTTT. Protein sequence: CASSLYFQGDQPQHF.